At least ten counts were recorded for the clone carrying this T cell receptor beta chain. This entry is derived from a study of T cells after yellow fever vaccination. TCRdb fed the 5' RACE reads into MiXCR, producing one record per CDR3 protein. The table shows about 96,000 distinct CDR3 sequences, with 7.5% to 10% occurring only once. The CDR3 loop spans 14 amino acids. J gave up 1 base and V 5 bases, and 4 bases lay outside the gene matches. Germline V lookup: CDR1 SGHRS, CDR2 YFSETQ. The sequenced sample was CD8+ T cells not binding an NS4B(214-222) dextramer, sorted from PBMCs, obtained less than 16 days after the first yellow fever vaccination. The sequence was obtained from a young man who received the YFV17D yellow fever vaccine. J is TRBJ1-1 and V is TRBV5-1; 8 bases map to TRBD1. The CDR3 DNA reads TGCGCCAGCAGTTCAGACAGGGGGAACACTGAAGCTTTCTTT. This gives the protein CASSSDRGNTEAFF.